This T cell receptor (beta chain) was documented in a study of T cell repertoires in cytomegalovirus infection. V lost 1 base to trimming and J lost 6 bases, with 13 bases between them. Germline assignment: CDR1 SQVTM and CDR2 ANQGSEA. CDR3 length: 14 amino acids. MiXCR, run by TCRdb on the reads, gives a single entry per CDR3 protein. The data show more than 650,000 distinct CDR3 sequences, approximately 34% seen once. The receptor's source is a human donor in good health (CMV status not recorded). Some clones in this sample may be carry-over from other donors' samples. The sequenced material came from PBMCs. The V call is TRBV29-1, the J call TRBJ2-1, with a tentative D call TRBD2 (5 bases). In DNA form, the CDR3 reads TGCAGCGTTGAAGCCGGGAAGTCGGGCAATGAGCAGTTCTTC. Its protein product is CSVEAGKSGNEQFF.